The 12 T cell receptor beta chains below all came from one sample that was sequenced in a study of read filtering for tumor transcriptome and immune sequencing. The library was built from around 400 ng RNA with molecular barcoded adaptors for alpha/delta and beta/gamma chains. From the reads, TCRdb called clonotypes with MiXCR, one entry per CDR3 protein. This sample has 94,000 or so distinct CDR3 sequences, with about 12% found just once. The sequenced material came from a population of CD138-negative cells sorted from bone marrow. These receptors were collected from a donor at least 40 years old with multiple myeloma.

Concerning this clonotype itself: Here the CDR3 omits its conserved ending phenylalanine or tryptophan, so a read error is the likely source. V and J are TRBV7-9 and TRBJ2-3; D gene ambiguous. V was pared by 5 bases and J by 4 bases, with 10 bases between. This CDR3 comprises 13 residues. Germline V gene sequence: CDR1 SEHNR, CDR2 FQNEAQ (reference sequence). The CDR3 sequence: CASSHDQPDTQYL. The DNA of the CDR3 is TGTGCCAGCAGCCATGATCAACCAGATACGCAGTATCTT.

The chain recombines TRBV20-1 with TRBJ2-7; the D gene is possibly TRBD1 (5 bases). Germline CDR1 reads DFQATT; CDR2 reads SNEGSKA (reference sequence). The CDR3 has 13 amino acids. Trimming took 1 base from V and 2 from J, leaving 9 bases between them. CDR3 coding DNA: TGCAGTGCTAGAGCAGGGAAACCCTACGAGCAGTACTTC. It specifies CSARAGKPYEQYF.

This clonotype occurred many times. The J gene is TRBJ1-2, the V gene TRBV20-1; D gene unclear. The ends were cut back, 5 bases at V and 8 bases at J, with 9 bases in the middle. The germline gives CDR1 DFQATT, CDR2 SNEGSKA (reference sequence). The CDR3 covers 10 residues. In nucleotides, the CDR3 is TGCAGTGCTCCTGGACCCGGCTACACCTTC. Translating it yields CSAPGPGYTF.

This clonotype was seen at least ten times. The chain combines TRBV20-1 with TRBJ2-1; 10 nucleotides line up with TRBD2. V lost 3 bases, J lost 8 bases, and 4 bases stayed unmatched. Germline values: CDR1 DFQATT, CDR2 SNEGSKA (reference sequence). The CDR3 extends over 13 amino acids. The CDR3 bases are TGCAGTGCTAGGGCGAGCGGGAGGGATGAGCAGTTCTTC. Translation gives CSARASGRDEQFF.

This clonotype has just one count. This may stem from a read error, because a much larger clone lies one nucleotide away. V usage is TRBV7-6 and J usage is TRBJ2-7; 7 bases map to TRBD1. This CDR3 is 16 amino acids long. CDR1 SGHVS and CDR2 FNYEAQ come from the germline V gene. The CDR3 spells CASSLGPPGQSYEQCF. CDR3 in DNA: TGTGCCAGCAGCTTAGGTCCCCCGGGACAGTCCTACGAGCAGTGCTTC.

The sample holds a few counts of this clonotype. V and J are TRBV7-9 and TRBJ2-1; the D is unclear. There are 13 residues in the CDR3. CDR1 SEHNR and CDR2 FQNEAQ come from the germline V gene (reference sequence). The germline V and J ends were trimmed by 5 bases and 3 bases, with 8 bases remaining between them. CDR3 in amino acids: CASSLDHYNEQFF. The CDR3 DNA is TGTGCCAGCAGCCTGGACCACTACAATGAGCAGTTCTTC.

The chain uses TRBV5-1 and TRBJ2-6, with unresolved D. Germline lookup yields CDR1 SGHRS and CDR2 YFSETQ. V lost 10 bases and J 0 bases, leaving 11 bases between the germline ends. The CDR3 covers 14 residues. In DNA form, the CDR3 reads TGCGCCTGTTCGGACCTCTCTGGGGCCAACGTCCTGACTTTC. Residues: CACSDLSGANVLTF.

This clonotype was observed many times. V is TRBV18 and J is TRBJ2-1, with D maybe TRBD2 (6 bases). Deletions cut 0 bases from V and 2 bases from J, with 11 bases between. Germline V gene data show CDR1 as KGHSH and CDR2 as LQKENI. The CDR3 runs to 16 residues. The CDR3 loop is CASSPPSGQTYNEQFF. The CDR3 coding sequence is TGTGCCAGCTCACCACCAAGCGGGCAGACCTACAATGAGCAGTTCTTC.

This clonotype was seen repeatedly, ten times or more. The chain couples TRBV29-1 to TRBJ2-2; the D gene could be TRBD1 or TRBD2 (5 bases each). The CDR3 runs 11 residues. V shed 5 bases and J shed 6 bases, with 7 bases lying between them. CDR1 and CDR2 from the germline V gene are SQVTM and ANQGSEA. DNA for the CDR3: TGCAGCGTTTGGGACGCCGGGGAGCTGTTTTTT. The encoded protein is CSVWDAGELFF.

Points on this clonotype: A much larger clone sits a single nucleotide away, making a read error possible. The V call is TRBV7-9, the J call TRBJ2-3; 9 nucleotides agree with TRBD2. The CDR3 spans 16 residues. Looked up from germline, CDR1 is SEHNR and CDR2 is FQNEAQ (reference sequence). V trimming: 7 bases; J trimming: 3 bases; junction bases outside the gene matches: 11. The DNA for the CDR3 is TGTGCCAGCAACACCCATACCCTAGCGGGAACAGATACGCAGTATTTT. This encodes CASNTHTLAGTDTQYF.

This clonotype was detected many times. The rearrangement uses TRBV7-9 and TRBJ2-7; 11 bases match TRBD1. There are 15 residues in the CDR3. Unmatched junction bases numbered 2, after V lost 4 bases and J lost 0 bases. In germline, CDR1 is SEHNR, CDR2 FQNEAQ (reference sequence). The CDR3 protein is CASSSGTGGSYEQYF. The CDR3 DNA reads TGTGCCAGCAGCTCCGGGACAGGGGGCTCCTACGAGCAGTACTTC.

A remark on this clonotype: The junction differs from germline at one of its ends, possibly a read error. The CDR3 reads CASTPFVTISYNEEFF. DNA for the CDR3: TGTGCCAGCACCCCCTTCGTGACTATCTCCTACAATGAGGAGTTCTTC. The chain joins TRBV28 to TRBJ2-1; D is possibly TRBD2 (5 bases). The germline V gene has CDR1 MDHEN and CDR2 SYDVKM. The CDR3 extends over 16 amino acids.